A selection of T cell receptor beta chains follows, all from one sample in a study of T cell repertoires in cytomegalovirus infection. TCRdb processed the reads anew with MiXCR; each CDR3 protein has one entry. The repertoire has around 570,000 distinct CDR3 sequences, roughly 43% of them found once; the top ten carry over 45%. These TCRs' antigens remain unknown. This specimen was cultured PBMCs, taken from culture after CMV antigen stimulation. The receptors were sampled from a human donor in good health (CMV status not recorded). Some clones in this sample may be carry-over from other donors' samples. The CDR3 runs from the conserved cysteine through the conserved F or W. The order of the fields is V gene, J gene, D gene, clone size, CDR3 protein, CDR3 DNA. D genes are given only for firm matches. Size is stated for part of the rows, as once, few or many counts, or as a class when the clone is expanded.

v_gene: TRBV4-3; j_gene: TRBJ2-3; d_gene: -; abundance: -; CDR3aa: CASSQDWDTQYF; CDR3nt: TGCGCCAGCAGCCAAGACTGGGATACGCAGTATTTT
v_gene: TRBV27; j_gene: TRBJ2-7; d_gene: TRBD1; abundance: -; CDR3aa: CASSSTGWEQYF; CDR3nt: TGTGCCAGCAGTTCGACAGGGTGGGAGCAGTACTTC
v_gene: TRBV7-2; j_gene: TRBJ1-4; d_gene: TRBD1; abundance: -; CDR3aa: CASSLVGMAGGEKLFF; CDR3nt: TGTGCCAGCAGCTTAGTTGGTATGGCAGGGGGTGAAAAACTGTTTTTT
v_gene: TRBV27; j_gene: TRBJ1-4; d_gene: TRBD1; abundance: -; CDR3aa: CASSLYRRGQKLFF; CDR3nt: TGTGCCAGCAGTTTATATCGCAGGGGGCAGAAACTGTTTTTT
v_gene: TRBV20-1; j_gene: TRBJ1-1; d_gene: -; abundance: -; CDR3aa: CSARAGVLNTEAFF; CDR3nt: TGCAGTGCTAGAGCGGGGGTACTGAACACTGAAGCTTTCTTT
v_gene: TRBV7-9; j_gene: TRBJ1-3; d_gene: -; abundance: -; CDR3aa: CASSPPPGPGLDSGNTIYF; CDR3nt: TGTGCCAGCAGCCCACCACCGGGACCAGGTTTGGACTCTGGAAACACCATATATTTT
v_gene: TRBV3-1; j_gene: TRBJ2-7; d_gene: TRBD2; abundance: -; CDR3aa: CASSQLAGGSYEQYF; CDR3nt: TGTGCCAGCAGCCAGCTAGCGGGGGGTTCCTACGAGCAGTACTTC
v_gene: TRBV7-2; j_gene: TRBJ2-3; d_gene: -; abundance: few; CDR3aa: CASSLGAASRSDTQYF; CDR3nt: TGTGCCAGCAGCTTAGGCGCGGCTTCCCGGTCAGATACGCAGTATTTT
v_gene: TRBV19; j_gene: TRBJ1-1; d_gene: -; abundance: few; CDR3aa: CATQDPGGNTEAFF; CDR3nt: TGTGCCACCCAGGACCCCGGGGGGAACACTGAAGCTTTCTTT
v_gene: TRBV11-2; j_gene: TRBJ1-5; d_gene: -; abundance: -; CDR3aa: CASSSGLNSNQPQHF; CDR3nt: TGTGCCAGCAGTTCCGGACTGAATAGCAATCAGCCCCAGCATTTT
v_gene: TRBV20-1; j_gene: TRBJ1-2; d_gene: -; abundance: -; CDR3aa: CSSVGYTF; CDR3nt: TGCAGCTCCGTTGGCTACACCTTC
v_gene: TRBV29-1; j_gene: TRBJ2-7; d_gene: -; abundance: few; CDR3aa: CSVGGDYEQYF; CDR3nt: TGCAGCGTTGGAGGGGACTACGAGCAGTACTTC
v_gene: TRBV4-1; j_gene: TRBJ2-7; d_gene: -; abundance: few; CDR3aa: CASSQDEEGNYEQYF; CDR3nt: TGCGCCAGCAGCCAAGATGAAGAGGGGAACTACGAGCAGTACTTC
v_gene: TRBV20-1; j_gene: TRBJ1-2; d_gene: TRBD1; abundance: -; CDR3aa: CSARMDRNYGYTF; CDR3nt: TGCAGTGCTAGAATGGACAGGAACTATGGCTACACCTTC
v_gene: TRBV11-2; j_gene: TRBJ2-2; d_gene: -; abundance: -; CDR3aa: CASSLFRHSNTGELFF; CDR3nt: TGTGCCAGCAGCTTATTTAGACATTCGAACACCGGGGAGCTGTTTTTT
v_gene: TRBV20-1; j_gene: TRBJ1-5; d_gene: TRBD1; abundance: -; CDR3aa: CSARDRRQGRQPQHF; CDR3nt: TGCAGTGCTAGAGATCGCCGACAGGGGAGGCAGCCCCAGCATTTT
v_gene: TRBV11-2; j_gene: TRBJ2-1; d_gene: TRBD2; abundance: few; CDR3aa: CASSRGAGLAGVNEQFF; CDR3nt: TGTGCCAGCAGCCGGGGTGCCGGGCTAGCGGGGGTCAATGAGCAGTTCTTC
v_gene: TRBV12-3/TRBV12-4; j_gene: TRBJ1-1; d_gene: -; abundance: -; CDR3aa: CASSSYMGAPEAFF; CDR3nt: TGTGCCAGCAGTTCCTATATGGGCGCTCCTGAAGCTTTCTTT
v_gene: TRBV25-1; j_gene: TRBJ1-6; d_gene: -; abundance: -; CDR3aa: CASSEFVNSPLHF; CDR3nt: TGTGCCAGCAGTGAATTCGTAAATTCACCCCTCCACTTT
v_gene: TRBV7-8; j_gene: TRBJ1-4; d_gene: -; abundance: few; CDR3aa: CASSLARGRANEKLFF; CDR3nt: TGTGCCAGCAGCTTAGCGAGGGGTAGGGCTAATGAAAAACTGTTTTTT
v_gene: TRBV7-6; j_gene: TRBJ1-4; d_gene: -; abundance: -; CDR3aa: CASSPLNTETELFF; CDR3nt: TGTGCCAGCAGCCCCCTTAATACGGAGACCGAACTGTTTTTT
v_gene: TRBV18; j_gene: TRBJ2-7; d_gene: -; abundance: few; CDR3aa: CASSPTGSYYEQYF; CDR3nt: TGTGCCAGCTCACCGACCGGGTCCTACTACGAGCAGTACTTC
v_gene: TRBV20-1; j_gene: TRBJ2-2; d_gene: TRBD2; abundance: -; CDR3aa: CSARDEKRGSGGVNTGELFF; CDR3nt: TGCAGTGCTAGAGATGAGAAGCGCGGTAGCGGGGGCGTAAACACCGGGGAGCTGTTTTTT
v_gene: TRBV5-6; j_gene: TRBJ1-5; d_gene: -; abundance: once; CDR3aa: CASSLSYSNQPQHF; CDR3nt: TGTGCCAGCAGCCTTTCATATAGCAATCAGCCCCAGCATTTT
v_gene: TRBV6-5; j_gene: TRBJ2-1; d_gene: -; abundance: -; CDR3aa: CASSYSSLQGGEQFF; CDR3nt: TGTGCCAGCAGTTACTCAAGTTTACAGGGTGGTGAGCAGTTCTTC
v_gene: TRBV4-1; j_gene: TRBJ1-2; d_gene: -; abundance: -; CDR3aa: CASSQVVRGANYGYTF; CDR3nt: TGCGCCAGCAGCCAAGTGGTCCGGGGAGCTAACTATGGCTACACCTTC
v_gene: TRBV7-2; j_gene: TRBJ2-7; d_gene: TRBD2; abundance: few; CDR3aa: CASSLRTSGAYEQYF; CDR3nt: TGTGCCAGCAGCTTACGAACTAGCGGGGCCTACGAGCAGTACTTC
v_gene: TRBV29-1; j_gene: TRBJ1-1; d_gene: -; abundance: -; CDR3aa: CSVVPSNTEAFF; CDR3nt: TGCAGCGTTGTTCCCTCGAACACTGAAGCTTTCTTT
v_gene: TRBV6-2/TRBV6-3; j_gene: TRBJ1-5; d_gene: TRBD1; abundance: -; CDR3aa: CASSQTGGRSQPQHF; CDR3nt: TGTGCCAGCAGCCAGACAGGGGGCCGGAGTCAGCCCCAGCATTTT
v_gene: TRBV11-2; j_gene: TRBJ2-1; d_gene: TRBD2; abundance: -; CDR3aa: CASSSGTSGGAFYNEQFF; CDR3nt: TGTGCCAGCAGCTCCGGGACTAGCGGGGGGGCGTTCTACAATGAGCAGTTCTTC
v_gene: TRBV11-2; j_gene: TRBJ2-2; d_gene: TRBD2; abundance: -; CDR3aa: CASRRLAGGNGELFF; CDR3nt: TGTGCCAGCAGGCGACTAGCGGGAGGAAACGGGGAGCTGTTTTTT
v_gene: TRBV30; j_gene: TRBJ1-4; d_gene: -; abundance: -; CDR3aa: CAWSFQGAQTNEKLFF; CDR3nt: TGTGCCTGGAGTTTCCAGGGAGCGCAAACTAATGAAAAACTGTTTTTT
v_gene: TRBV2; j_gene: TRBJ2-5; d_gene: TRBD2; abundance: -; CDR3aa: CASYDRTSVQETQYF; CDR3nt: TGTGCCAGCTATGACCGGACTAGCGTACAAGAGACCCAGTACTTC
v_gene: TRBV19; j_gene: TRBJ2-1; d_gene: TRBD2; abundance: few; CDR3aa: CASSMTPSGGALYNEQFF; CDR3nt: TGTGCCAGTAGTATGACCCCCAGCGGGGGGGCATTATACAATGAGCAGTTCTTC
v_gene: TRBV18; j_gene: TRBJ2-1; d_gene: TRBD2; abundance: -; CDR3aa: CASSPLYSGLGDEQFF; CDR3nt: TGTGCCAGCTCACCACTGTATAGCGGGCTGGGGGATGAGCAGTTCTTC
v_gene: TRBV7-6; j_gene: TRBJ1-5; d_gene: -; abundance: -; CDR3aa: CASSTGAGFDQPQHF; CDR3nt: TGTGCCAGCAGCACTGGGGCAGGGTTCGATCAGCCCCAGCATTTT
v_gene: TRBV7-2; j_gene: TRBJ2-2; d_gene: -; abundance: many; CDR3aa: CASSPLGGWTGELFF; CDR3nt: TGTGCCAGCAGCCCCCTCGGGGGTTGGACCGGGGAGCTGTTTTTT
v_gene: TRBV10-3; j_gene: TRBJ2-5; d_gene: TRBD1; abundance: -; CDR3aa: CAIRQGEEETQYF; CDR3nt: TGTGCCATTCGACAGGGGGAGGAAGAGACCCAGTACTTC
v_gene: TRBV6-1; j_gene: TRBJ2-5; d_gene: TRBD2; abundance: -; CDR3aa: CASSVRRLAGLQETQYF; CDR3nt: TGTGCCAGCAGTGTAAGACGCCTAGCGGGGCTCCAAGAGACCCAGTACTTC
v_gene: TRBV5-1; j_gene: TRBJ2-1; d_gene: TRBD1; abundance: once; CDR3aa: CASSYRTGISYNEQFF; CDR3nt: TGCGCCAGCAGCTACCGGACAGGAATCTCCTACAATGAGCAGTTCTTC
v_gene: TRBV2; j_gene: TRBJ2-3; d_gene: TRBD2; abundance: -; CDR3aa: CASGTRRGTDTQYF; CDR3nt: TGTGCCAGCGGGACTAGACGGGGCACAGATACGCAGTATTTT
v_gene: TRBV12-3/TRBV12-4; j_gene: TRBJ2-5; d_gene: -; abundance: -; CDR3aa: CASSLGFRTQYF; CDR3nt: TGTGCCAGCAGTTTAGGATTTAGGACCCAGTACTTC
v_gene: TRBV7-2; j_gene: TRBJ2-1; d_gene: TRBD2; abundance: few; CDR3aa: CASSLREGVNEQFF; CDR3nt: TGTGCCAGCAGCTTAAGGGAGGGAGTCAATGAGCAGTTCTTC
v_gene: TRBV6-1; j_gene: TRBJ2-5; d_gene: -; abundance: -; CDR3aa: CASSQAGAGQETQYF; CDR3nt: TGTGCCAGCAGTCAGGCGGGCGCCGGCCAAGAGACCCAGTACTTC
v_gene: TRBV7-9; j_gene: TRBJ1-4; d_gene: TRBD1; abundance: few; CDR3aa: CASSLEGALFF; CDR3nt: TGTGCCAGCAGCTTAGAGGGGGCACTGTTTTTT
v_gene: TRBV4-3; j_gene: TRBJ1-3; d_gene: -; abundance: -; CDR3aa: CASSPGTGNTIYF; CDR3nt: TGCGCCAGCAGCCCAGGAACTGGAAACACCATATATTTT
v_gene: TRBV29-1; j_gene: TRBJ1-2; d_gene: -; abundance: few; CDR3aa: CSVLTGVRYGYTF; CDR3nt: TGCAGCGTCCTGACGGGCGTCCGCTATGGCTACACCTTC